Below, 27 T cell receptor beta chains from the same sample are listed, as sequenced in a study of T-cell reconstitution after alpha-beta-depleted transplantation in children. Preparation of the TCRbeta library was carried out with unique molecular identifiers. TCRdb reprocessed the PCR reads with MiXCR, giving one entry per CDR3 protein. The sample records about a million distinct CDR3 sequences, less than 30% being singletons. The specimen was PBMCs, mostly from graft donor cells, collected 360 days after TCRalphabeta/CD19-depleted stem cell transplant. The receptor source for this set is a boy under three years old who had a stem cell transplant for SCID, so the T cells may come from the graft donor.

The chain uses TRBV6-2 or TRBV6-3 and TRBJ2-7; D is possibly TRBD1 (6 bases). The germline CDR1 and CDR2 sequences are MNHEY and SVGEGT. This CDR3 spans 13 amino acids. V lost 5 bases and J 3 bases, leaving 11 bases between the germline ends. The CDR3 is CASSTGHFYEQYF. In DNA form, the CDR3 reads TGTGCCAGCAGTACGGGACACTTCTACGAGCAGTACTTC.

The chain couples TRBV15 to TRBJ1-1; 7 bases are a match to TRBD1. The CDR3 runs to 15 residues. From germline, CDR1 is LNHNV and CDR2 YYDKDF (reference sequence). V was clipped by 0 bases and J by 10 bases; unmatched bases: 11. The CDR3 DNA follows: TGTGCCACCAGCAGAGATTTGACAGGGAAAGGCGTAGCTTTCTTT. The encoded protein is CATSRDLTGKGVAFF.

The genes are TRBV12-3 or TRBV12-4 and TRBJ1-5; D gene uncertain. Trimming stripped 4 bases from V and 0 bases from J, with 7 bases between. CDR3 length equals 14 residues. DNA of the CDR3: TGTGCCAGCAGTTCCTCGGTTAGCAATCAGCCCCAGCATTTT. This sequence encodes CASSSSVSNQPQHF.

The V call is TRBV28, the J call TRBJ2-6; no firm D call. The CDR3 spans 11 residues. Trimming shortened V by 11 bases and J by 0 bases, and 2 bases separated the two germline ends. Germline CDR1 is MDHEN and CDR2 is SYDVKM. The CDR3 protein is CAVSGANVLTF. The CDR3 bases are TGTGCCGTCTCTGGGGCCAACGTCCTGACTTTC. The variable domain in full, completed from reference TRBV28 and TRBJ2-6, reads DVKVTQSSRYLVKRTGEKVFLECVQDMDHENMFWYRQDPGLGLRLIYFSYDVKMKEKGDIPEGYSVSREKKERFSLILESASTNQTSMYLCAVSGANVLTFGAGSRLTVL.

The chain carries TRBV29-1 and TRBJ1-1; 7 bases fit TRBD1. CDR3 length: 14 amino acids. Germline V gene sequence: CDR1 SQVTM, CDR2 ANQGSEA. V gave up 4 bases and J gave up 4 bases; unmatched junction bases: 9. In DNA, the CDR3 is TGCAGCGTTGGGCGACAGGGCCCTCGCACTGAAGCTTTCTTT. Translation: CSVGRQGPRTEAFF.

The chain carries TRBV6-1 and TRBJ2-7; tentative D call: TRBD2 (9 bases). The CDR3 is 15 residues long. Trimming took 7 bases from V and 6 from J, leaving 22 bases between them. Germline V gives CDR1 MNHNS, CDR2 SASEGT. The CDR3 is CASTRGLAGPTEQYF. In DNA form, the CDR3 reads TGTGCCAGCACCAGGGGGCTAGCGGGGCCCACCGAGCAGTACTTC.

This clonotype occurred a few times. CDR3 nucleotides: TGTGCCAGCAGCGTAGCTCGGTCAGCAAACTATGGCTACACCTTC. The encoded protein is CASSVARSANYGYTF. The gene calls are TRBV9 and TRBJ1-2; no reliable D call. CDR1 is SGDLS and CDR2 is YYNGEE in the germline V gene. V lost 0 bases and J 2 bases, leaving 11 bases between the germline ends. The CDR3 runs 15 residues.

This chain uses TRBV7-9 with TRBJ1-2; 8 bases match TRBD1. CDR1 and CDR2 from the germline V gene are SEHNR and FQNEAQ (reference sequence). J was trimmed by 6 bases and V by 5 bases; bases with no gene match: 8. The CDR3 contains 14 residues. As DNA, the CDR3 is TGTGCCAGCAGCCCGCATCAGGGGGCGGATGGCTACACCTTC. Residues: CASSPHQGADGYTF.

The chain links TRBV7-9 to TRBJ2-2, with 7 positions matching TRBD2. The ends lost 0 bases at V and 2 bases at J; junction bases unmatched: 3. CDR3 size: 16 residues. Germline V gene data show CDR1 as SEHNR and CDR2 as FQNEAQ (reference sequence). The CDR3 DNA reads as TGTGCCAGCAGCTTAGCCCAGCGGGGAAACACCGGGGAGCTGTTTTTT. This codes for CASSLAQRGNTGELFF.

This chain links TRBV20-1 with TRBJ2-7; D may be TRBD2 (6 bases). Germline V lookup: CDR1 DFQATT, CDR2 SNEGSKA (reference sequence). V lost 1 base, J lost 1 base, and 17 bases lay in between. The CDR3 spans 16 residues. DNA for the CDR3: TGCAGTGCTAGAGGGGCCTGGGCGGGAAAATCCTACGAGCAGTACTTC. This encodes CSARGAWAGKSYEQYF.

This clonotype was detected ten times or more. The chain links TRBV5-5 to TRBJ1-1; 7 bases fit TRBD1. Germline trimming cut 4 bases from V and 4 bases from J; bases unmatched to any gene: 1. The CDR3 has 12 amino acids. From germline, CDR1 is SGHKS and CDR2 YYEKEE (reference sequence). As DNA, the CDR3 is TGTGCCAGCAGCCGGGACAGCACTGAAGCTTTCTTT. Its translation is CASSRDSTEAFF.

The table lists this clonotype with a few counts. The rearrangement joins TRBV6-5 to TRBJ2-5, with D possibly being TRBD1 (5 bases). The germline CDR1 and CDR2 sequences are MNHEY and SVGAGI. Trimming took 4 bases from V and 4 from J, leaving 10 bases between them. This CDR3 spans 13 amino acids. The CDR3 region is CASSWTTGETQYF. In DNA form, the CDR3 reads TGTGCCAGCAGTTGGACAACGGGAGAGACCCAGTACTTC.

There are a few counts of this clonotype. V and J are TRBV5-6 and TRBJ2-3; D gene uncertain. The CDR3 is made up of 16 amino acids. The V end was cut by 1 base, the J end by 2 bases, with 14 bases between. Per germline, CDR1 SGHDT and CDR2 YYEEEE. The DNA of the CDR3 is TGTGCCAGCAGCTTGTTGGGTCGGTCCAACACAGATACGCAGTATTTT. Its translation is CASSLLGRSNTDTQYF.

This clonotype was counted ten times or more. The genes are TRBV7-6 and TRBJ2-1; no clear D. The germline gives CDR1 SGHVS, CDR2 FNYEAQ. The V gene lost 3 bases and the J gene lost 9 bases, with 15 bases spanning the gap. This CDR3 is 14 amino acids long. The CDR3 here is CASSFRPWGGEQFF. In nucleotides, the CDR3 is TGTGCCAGCAGCTTCCGCCCATGGGGTGGTGAGCAGTTCTTC.

This clonotype was counted between two and nine times. This chain uses TRBV7-8 with TRBJ2-7, with 12 nucleotides matching TRBD1. Germline V gene lookup returns CDR1 SGHVS and CDR2 FQNEAQ. Trimming cost V 5 bases and J 9 bases; bases outside gene matches: 14. The CDR3 totals 16 residues. Here the CDR3 DNA reads TGTGCCAGCAGCAGACTACCGGGACAGGGGGCGCGGGTGCAGTACTTC. Its translation: CASSRLPGQGARVQYF.

Written as DNA, the CDR3 is TGCAGTGCTAGATTTTCCGGGGCCAACGTCCTGACTTTC. The encoded protein is CSARFSGANVLTF. J is TRBJ2-6 and V is TRBV20-1, with unresolved D. Germline CDR1 reads DFQATT; CDR2 reads SNEGSKA (reference sequence). The CDR3 is made up of 13 amino acids. With 2 bases removed from V and 4 bases from J, the gap between germline ends came to 6 bases.

This chain uses TRBV15 with TRBJ1-2; 12 bases are a match to TRBD1. Trimming removed 8 bases from V and 4 bases from J; junction bases left unmatched: 17. The CDR3 is 18 residues long. CDR1 is LNHNV, CDR2 YYDKDF, per germline (reference sequence). The DNA for the CDR3 is TGTGCCACCGCGCCCGGGACAGGGGGCTATAACATTGGCTATGGCTACACCTTC. The encoded protein is CATAPGTGGYNIGYGYTF. Based on the CDR3 plus reference TRBV15 and TRBJ1-2, the full variable domain is DAMVIQNPRYQVTQFGKPVTLSCSQTLNHNVMYWYQQKSSQAPKLLFHYYDKDFNNEADTPDNFQSRRPNTSFCFLDIRSPGLGDTAMYLCATAPGTGGYNIGYGYTFGSGTRLTVV.

The chain uses TRBV28 and TRBJ2-7, with TRBD2 identical over 7 bases. The CDR3 is 15 residues long. Germline CDR1 and CDR2: MDHEN and SYDVKM. V shed 6 bases, J shed 6 bases, and the junction held 14 bases outside the gene matches. CDR3 nucleotide sequence: TGTGCCAGCAGCTCCCCACCAGCGGGGCTGCCCGAGCAGTACTTC. This sequence encodes CASSSPPAGLPEQYF.

V is TRBV20-1 and J is TRBJ2-5, with D unresolved. Germline V CDR1 and CDR2: DFQATT, SNEGSKA (reference sequence). The germline V and J ends were trimmed by 3 bases and 5 bases, with 16 bases remaining between them. CDR3 length: 14 amino acids. The CDR3 protein is CSARKPGLGETQYF. The CDR3 nucleotides are TGCAGTGCTAGGAAACCCGGGCTGGGGGAGACCCAGTACTTC.

V gene TRBV29-1 combines with J gene TRBJ1-1; unclear D gene. The germline gives CDR1 SQVTM, CDR2 ANQGSEA. The CDR3 is 13 residues long. Trimming cost V 4 bases and J 0 bases, with 9 bases left between them. The chain's CDR3 is CSVVGLLNTEAFF. CDR3 sequence (DNA): TGCAGCGTTGTTGGCTTGTTGAACACTGAAGCTTTCTTT.

This clonotype was found a few times. The gene calls are TRBV7-2 and TRBJ2-1; 10 bases map to TRBD2. CDR1 is SGHTA and CDR2 is FQGNSA in the germline V gene. The V segment lost 5 bases and the J segment 3 bases; nucleotides outside the gene matches: 7. The CDR3 length is 16 residues. Written as DNA, the CDR3 is TGTGCCAGCAGCACCTTAGCGGGGGGAATCTACAATGAGCAGTTCTTC. It yields the protein CASSTLAGGIYNEQFF. Combining the CDR3 with reference TRBV7-2 and TRBJ2-1 gives the whole variable domain GAGVSQSPSNKVTEKGKDVELRCDPISGHTALYWYRQSLGQGLEFLIYFQGNSAPDKSGLPSDRFSAERTGGSVSTLTIQRTQQEDSAVYLCASSTLAGGIYNEQFFGPGTRLTVL.

This chain joins TRBV5-1 and TRBJ2-3; TRBD2 aligns across 11 bases. The V gene's germline CDR1 is SGHRS and CDR2 YFSETQ. J was trimmed by 1 base and V by 4 bases; bases with no gene match: 8. There are 17 residues in the CDR3. CDR3 sequence: CASSPGGLAARTDTQYF. CDR3 coding DNA: TGCGCCAGCAGCCCCGGGGGACTAGCGGCCCGCACAGATACGCAGTATTTT.

The V call is TRBV3-1, the J call TRBJ2-3; the match to TRBD2 covers 7 bases. The CDR3 length is 16 residues. The germline gives CDR1 LGHDT, CDR2 YNNKEL (reference sequence). The junction had 6 bases not matched to a gene; V was cut back by 1 base and J by 2 bases. The DNA for the CDR3 is TGTGCCAGCAGCCAAGGGCCTAGCGGTGCCACAGATACGCAGTATTTT. It specifies CASSQGPSGATDTQYF.

In this sample, this clonotype turned up once. The junction differs from germline at one of its ends, possibly a read error. This sequence joins TRBV5-1 and TRBJ2-2; the match to TRBD1 covers 10 bases. The CDR3 extends over 15 amino acids. Germline CDR1 SGHRS, CDR2 YFSETQ. This chain's CDR3 is CASRFGTGDTGELFF. Here the CDR3 DNA reads TGCGCCAGCCGCTTCGGGACAGGGGACACCGGGGAGCTGTTTTTT.

A few counts support this clonotype. The chain recombines TRBV20-1 with TRBJ1-1, with D unresolved. The germline CDR1 and CDR2 sequences are DFQATT and SNEGSKA (reference sequence). The CDR3 covers 14 residues. The V end lost 6 bases, the J end lost 0 bases, and 14 bases lay between the germline ends. The CDR3 DNA reads as TGCAGTGCCCAGGACCGCGTCATGAACACTGAAGCTTTCTTT. Its translation is CSAQDRVMNTEAFF.

V usage is TRBV12-3 or TRBV12-4 and J usage is TRBJ1-6; D is unclear. CDR3 length: 11 amino acids. Trimming stripped 7 bases from V and 11 bases from J, with 9 bases between. CDR3 bases: TGTGCCAGCACCAGCGGGGCACCCCTCCACTTT. Translation: CASTSGAPLHF.

This clonotype occurred a few times. The V call is TRBV2, the J call TRBJ2-1; 9 nucleotides match TRBD2. With 6 bases clipped from V and 9 bases from J, the junction kept 9 bases outside the gene matches. This CDR3 has 14 residues. The V gene's germline CDR1 is SNHLY and CDR2 FYNNEI. This CDR3 reads CASRPSGVDGEQFF. The CDR3, as DNA: TGTGCCAGCAGACCTAGCGGGGTAGATGGTGAGCAGTTCTTC. The variable domain in full, completed from reference TRBV2 and TRBJ2-1, reads EPEVTQTPSHQVTQMGQEVILRCVPISNHLYFYWYRQILGQKVEFLVSFYNNEISEKSEIFDDQFSVERPDGSNFTLKIRSTKLEDSAMYFCASRPSGVDGEQFFGPGTRLTVL.